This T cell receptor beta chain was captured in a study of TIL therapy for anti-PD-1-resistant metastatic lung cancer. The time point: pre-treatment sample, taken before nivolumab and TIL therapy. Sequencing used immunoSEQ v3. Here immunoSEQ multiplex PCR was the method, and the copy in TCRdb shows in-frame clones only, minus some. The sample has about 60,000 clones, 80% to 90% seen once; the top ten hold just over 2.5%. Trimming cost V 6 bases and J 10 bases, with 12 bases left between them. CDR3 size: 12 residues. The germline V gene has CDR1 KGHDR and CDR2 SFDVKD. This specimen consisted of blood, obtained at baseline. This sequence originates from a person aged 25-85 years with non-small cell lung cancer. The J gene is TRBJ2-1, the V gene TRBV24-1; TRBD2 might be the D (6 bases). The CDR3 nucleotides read TGTGCCACCAGTAGAGGAGGGTCGGAGCAGTTCTTC. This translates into CATSRGGSEQFF.